This entry lists 2 T cell receptor beta chains sequenced from one sample in a study of blood T cell repertoires in COVID-19. Sequencing was performed with immunoSEQ multiplex PCR; in TCRdb, only in-frame clones are kept and a portion is missing. The sample lists nearly 55,000 clones, over 70% occurring once. Sequencing input: peripheral blood. The receptors were gathered from a human donor with active or convalescent COVID-19. The donor label of this sample is uncertain.

The chain combines TRBV24-1 with TRBJ1-1; D possibly corresponds to TRBD1 (6 bases). The V gene lost 3 bases and the J gene lost 0 bases, with 25 bases spanning the gap. Germline CDR1 KGHDR, CDR2 SFDVKD. The CDR3 is 20 amino acids. This chain's CDR3 is CATSDPLNGGGRDMNTEAFF. The CDR3, as DNA: TGTGCCACCAGTGATCCGCTCAACGGCGGGGGGAGGGACATGAACACTGAAGCTTTCTTT.

The chain carries TRBV10-3 and TRBJ1-6, with 10 bases matching TRBD1. V shed 6 bases and J 10 bases; nucleotides not matched to a gene: 6. Germline V lookup: CDR1 ENHRY, CDR2 SYGVKD. The CDR3 has 14 residues. In DNA, the CDR3 is TGTGCCATCAGGGAAGGGACAGGGGTATCACCCCTCCACTTT. Its protein is CAIREGTGVSPLHF.